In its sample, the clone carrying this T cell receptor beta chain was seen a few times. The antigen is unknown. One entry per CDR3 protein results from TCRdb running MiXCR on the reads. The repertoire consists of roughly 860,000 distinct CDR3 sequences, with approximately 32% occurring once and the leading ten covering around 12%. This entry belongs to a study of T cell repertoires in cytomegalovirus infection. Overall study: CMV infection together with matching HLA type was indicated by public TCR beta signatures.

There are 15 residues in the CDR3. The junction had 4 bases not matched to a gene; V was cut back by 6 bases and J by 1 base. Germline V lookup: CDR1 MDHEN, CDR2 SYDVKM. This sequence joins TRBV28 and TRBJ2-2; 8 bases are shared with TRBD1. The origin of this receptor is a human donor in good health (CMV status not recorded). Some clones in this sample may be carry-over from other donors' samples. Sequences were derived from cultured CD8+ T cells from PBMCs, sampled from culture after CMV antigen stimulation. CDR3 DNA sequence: TGTGCCAGCAGCCACAGGGGGAAGAACACCGGGGAGCTGTTTTTT. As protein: CASSHRGKNTGELFF.